The 2 T cell receptor beta chains presented below share a single source sample, sequenced in a study of control samples from healthy donors and cancer patients. This table comes from immunoSEQ multiplex PCR, and its TCRdb copy is limited to in-frame clones, with some not included. This table holds 150,000 to 200,000 clones, approximately 86% found once. The sequenced material came from blood. The receptors here all came from a man between 18 and 29 years old in good health.

The chain recombines TRBV30 with TRBJ1-3; D is possibly TRBD1 (6 bases). The CDR3 totals 14 residues. Trimming removed 4 bases at V and 0 bases at J, with 10 bases between. CDR1 is GTSNPN and CDR2 is SVGIG in the germline V gene (reference sequence). CDR3 protein: CAWTEGVSGNTIYF. In DNA, the CDR3 is TGTGCCTGGACGGAGGGGGTCTCTGGAAACACCATATATTTT.

The V gene is TRBV18, the J gene TRBJ2-7, with D maybe TRBD1 (6 bases). The CDR3 is 15 residues long. Trimming stripped 4 bases from V and 6 bases from J, with 19 bases between. The germline CDR1 and CDR2 sequences are KGHSH and LQKENI. The CDR3 reads CASSLSGTPKPEQYF. In DNA, the CDR3 is TGTGCCAGCTCACTGTCCGGGACACCCAAACCCGAGCAGTACTTC. Full variable domain (outside the CDR3, taken from reference TRBV18 and TRBJ2-7): NAGVMQNPRHLVRRRGQEARLRCSPMKGHSHVYWYRQLPEEGLKFMVYLQKENIIDESGMPKERFSAEFPKEGPSILRIQQVVRGDSAAYFCASSLSGTPKPEQYFGPGTRLTVT.